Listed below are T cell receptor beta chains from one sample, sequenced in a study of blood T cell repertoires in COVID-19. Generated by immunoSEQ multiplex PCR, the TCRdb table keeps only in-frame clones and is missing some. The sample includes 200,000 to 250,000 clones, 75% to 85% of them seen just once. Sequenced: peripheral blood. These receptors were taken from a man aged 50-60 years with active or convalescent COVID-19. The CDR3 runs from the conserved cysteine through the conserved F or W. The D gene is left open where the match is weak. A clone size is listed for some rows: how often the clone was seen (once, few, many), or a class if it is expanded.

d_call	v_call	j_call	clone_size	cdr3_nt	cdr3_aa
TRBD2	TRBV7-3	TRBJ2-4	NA	TGTGCCAGCAGCTTAATAGGGGTGGAACCGGGACTAGCGGGATCCAAAAACATTCAGTACTTC	CASSLIGVEPGLAGSKNIQYF
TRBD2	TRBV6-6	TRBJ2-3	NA	TGTGCCAGCAGGAACGCGGGAGTTGGCACAGATACGCAGTATTTT	CASRNAGVGTDTQYF
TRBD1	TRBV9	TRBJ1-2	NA	TGTGCCAGCAGCCTCAGAGAGGGGGCGAGGGGCTACACCTTC	CASSLREGARGYTF
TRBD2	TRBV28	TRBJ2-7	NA	TGTGCCAGCAGTTTAGGACTAGCGGTTTCCTACGAGCAGTACTTC	CASSLGLAVSYEQYF
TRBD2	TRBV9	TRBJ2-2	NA	TGTGCCAGCAGCGCCCGGGGGGGGCCGGTCACCGGGGAGCTGTTTTTT	CASSARGGPVTGELFF
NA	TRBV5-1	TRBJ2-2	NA	TGCGCCAGCACCGGGACAATGAACACCGGGGAGCTGTTTTTT	CASTGTMNTGELFF
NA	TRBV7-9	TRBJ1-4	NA	TGTGCCAGCAGCTCGACACAGAGACTGTTTTTT	CASSSTQRLFF
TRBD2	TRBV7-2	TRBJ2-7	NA	TGTGCCAGCAGCTTAGTAGCGGGAGAGTACGAGCAGTACTTC	CASSLVAGEYEQYF
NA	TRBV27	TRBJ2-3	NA	TGTGCCAGCAGTTTGGGGGCTCCACTTGATACGCAGTATTTT	CASSLGAPLDTQYF
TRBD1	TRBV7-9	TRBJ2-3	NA	TGTGCCAGCAGCCGACAGGGGGATACGCAGTATTTT	CASSRQGDTQYF
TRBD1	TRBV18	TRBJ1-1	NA	TGTGCCAGCTCACCACCGGGACAGCGGAACACTGAAGCTTTCTTT	CASSPPGQRNTEAFF
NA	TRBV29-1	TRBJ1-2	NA	TGCAGCGTTGCAGGGTTGGGGCCTGCTAACTATGGCTACACCTTC	CSVAGLGPANYGYTF
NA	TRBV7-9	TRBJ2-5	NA	TGTGCCAGCAGCCCGGGGGTAGGGGAGACCCAGTACTTC	CASSPGVGETQYF
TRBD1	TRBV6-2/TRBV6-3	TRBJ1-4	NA	TGTGCCAGCAGTCTCGCCGGGACAGGGAATGAAAAACTGTTTTTT	CASSLAGTGNEKLFF
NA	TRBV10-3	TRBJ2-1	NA	TGTGCCATCGCGGCCCTTCAAGGTGAGCAGTTCTTC	CAIAALQGEQFF
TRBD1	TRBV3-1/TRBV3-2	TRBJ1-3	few	TGTGCCAGCAGCCACACGTCCCGGGACAGGGGTAACGGAAACACCATATATTTT	CASSHTSRDRGNGNTIYF
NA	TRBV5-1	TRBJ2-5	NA	TGCGCCAGCAGCTTGCAGGGGCGAGAAGAGACCCAGTACTTC	CASSLQGREETQYF
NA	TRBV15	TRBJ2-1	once	TGTGCCACCAGCACTACAGGGACGGGGACGCCCTACAATGAGCAGTTCTTC	CATSTTGTGTPYNEQFF
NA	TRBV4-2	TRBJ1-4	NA	TGTGCCAGCAGCCAAGGTGCTGGGGGCTCTAATGAAAAACTGTTTTTT	CASSQGAGGSNEKLFF
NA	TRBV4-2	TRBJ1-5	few	TGTGCCAGCAGCCAAGGGTTGGACGCGGGGTCCCAGCATTTT	CASSQGLDAGSQHF
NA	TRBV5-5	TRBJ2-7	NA	TGTGCCAGCAGCTTGTATCTCGAGCAGTACTTC	CASSLYLEQYF
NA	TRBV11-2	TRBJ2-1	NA	TGTGCCAGCAGCTTAGGTAGCAAATACAATGAGCAGTTCTTC	CASSLGSKYNEQFF
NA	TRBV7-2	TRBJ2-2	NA	TGTGCCAGCAGCTCCGACAGCTTCAACACCGGGGAGCTGTTTTTT	CASSSDSFNTGELFF
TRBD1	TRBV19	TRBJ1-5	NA	TGTGCCAGTAGTATGCCGGGACAGCCCAATCAGCCCCAGCATTTT	CASSMPGQPNQPQHF
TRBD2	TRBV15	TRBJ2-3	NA	TGTGCCACCAGCAGAGAAGGAGCGGGGATCACAGATACGCAGTATTTT	CATSREGAGITDTQYF
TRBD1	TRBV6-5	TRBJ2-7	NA	TGTGCCAGCGGATTCGGACAGGGGAGCTCCTACGAGCAGTACTTC	CASGFGQGSSYEQYF
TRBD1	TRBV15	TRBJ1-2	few	TGTGCCACCAGCCCCCGACTAATGACAGGGGGTAACTATGGCTACACCTTC	CATSPRLMTGGNYGYTF
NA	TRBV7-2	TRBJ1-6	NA	TGTGCCAGCAGCATCAATCATGATTCACCCCTCCACTTT	CASSINHDSPLHF
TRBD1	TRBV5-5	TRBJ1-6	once	TGTGCCAGCAGCTTGGTATCTGGGACAGCTTATAATTCACCCCTCCACTTT	CASSLVSGTAYNSPLHF
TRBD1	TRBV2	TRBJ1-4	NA	TGTGCCAGCAGTGAAAACAGGGGTAATGAAAAACTGTTTTTT	CASSENRGNEKLFF
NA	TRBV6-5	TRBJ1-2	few	TGTGCCAGCAGGGGCTCGCTGAGCTATGGCTACACCTTC	CASRGSLSYGYTF
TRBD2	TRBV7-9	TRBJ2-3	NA	TGTGCCAGCAGCTTAGAGAGGACTAGCCTTCAGTATTTT	CASSLERTSLQYF
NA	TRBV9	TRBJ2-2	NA	TGTGCCAGCAGCGTCCCAGACACGGGGGACCATAACACCGGGGAGCTGTTTTTT	CASSVPDTGDHNTGELFF
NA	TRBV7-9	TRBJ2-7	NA	TGTGCCAGCAGCTTAACAGGCTTGGCCGAGCAGTACTTC	CASSLTGLAEQYF
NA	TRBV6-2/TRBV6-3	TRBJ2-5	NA	TGTGCCAGCAGTCCCCAATTCCACTACCAAGAGACCCAGTACTTC	CASSPQFHYQETQYF
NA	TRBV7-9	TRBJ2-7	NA	TGTGCCAGCAGCCCACTGATGCCATACGAGCAGTACTTC	CASSPLMPYEQYF
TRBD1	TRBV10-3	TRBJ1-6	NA	TGTGCCATCAGTGGAGCCCCTGGACAGGAAAATAATTCACCCCTCCACTTT	CAISGAPGQENNSPLHF
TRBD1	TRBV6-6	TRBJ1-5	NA	TGTGCCAGCAGCCCGGACAGGGTGGTAGGGCCCCAGCATTTT	CASSPDRVVGPQHF
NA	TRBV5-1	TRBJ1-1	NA	TGCGCCAGCAGCTTGGTTGGGTTAGGGGACACTGAAGCTTTCTTT	CASSLVGLGDTEAFF
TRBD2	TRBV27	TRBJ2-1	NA	TGTGCCAGCAGCTTAGCGGGGGGCAGTTACAATGAGCAGTTCTTC	CASSLAGGSYNEQFF
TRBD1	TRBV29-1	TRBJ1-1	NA	TGCAGCGTTGAGAGGACAGGGGTGAACACTGAAGCTTTCTTT	CSVERTGVNTEAFF
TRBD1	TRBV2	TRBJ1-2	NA	TGTGCCAGCGGGACAGCTTATGGCTACACCTTC	CASGTAYGYTF
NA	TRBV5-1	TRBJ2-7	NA	TGCGCCAGCAGCTTGGATCTAATCTCCTACGAGCAGTACTTC	CASSLDLISYEQYF
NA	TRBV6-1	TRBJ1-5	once	TGTGCCAGCAGGGGGCCCAATCAGCCCCAGCATTTT	CASRGPNQPQHF
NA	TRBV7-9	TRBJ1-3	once	TGTGCCAGCAGCTTGCTCGGGTTTCCCTCTGGAAACACCATATATTTT	CASSLLGFPSGNTIYF
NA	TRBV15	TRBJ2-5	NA	TGTGCCACCAGCGCCGCCCAGGGGGGAGAGACCCAGTACTTC	CATSAAQGGETQYF
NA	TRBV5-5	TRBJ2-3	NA	TGTGCCAGCAGCTTGGTTACTTTACTAGGAACAGATACGCAGTATTTT	CASSLVTLLGTDTQYF
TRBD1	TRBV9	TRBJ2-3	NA	TGTGCCAGCAGCTACCGCTCGGACAGGGGTTTCGCAGATACGCAGTATTTT	CASSYRSDRGFADTQYF
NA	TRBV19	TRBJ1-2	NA	TGTGCCAGTAGTATAGAAGTCGCGGGTCTCTATGGCTACACCTTC	CASSIEVAGLYGYTF
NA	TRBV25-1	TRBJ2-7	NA	TGTGCCAGCAGTGAACCTGGTAATAGGAGCTACGAGCAGTACTTC	CASSEPGNRSYEQYF